Following are 9 T cell receptor beta chains from one sample sequenced in a study of T cells in localized non-small cell lung cancer. The repertoire was sequenced with immunoSEQ multiplex PCR; TCRdb's copy has only in-frame clones and lacks some. The table lists roughly 90,000 clones, approximately 90% of them singletons. The material sequenced was PBMCs, taken before any cancer treatment. The receptors here all came from a woman aged 40-70 years with stage II squamous cell lung carcinoma.

The V gene is TRBV5-1, the J gene TRBJ2-2; 12 bases match TRBD2. V gave up 3 bases and J gave up 2 bases; unmatched junction bases: 2. The germline gives CDR1 SGHRS, CDR2 YFSETQ. The CDR3 has 16 residues. As DNA, the CDR3 is TGCGCCAGCAGCTCAGGACTAGCGGGAAACACCGGGGAGCTGTTTTTT. Amino acid sequence: CASSSGLAGNTGELFF.

The chain couples TRBV15 to TRBJ1-2, with D unresolved. The ends were cut back, 0 bases at V and 11 bases at J, with 22 bases in the middle. Germline CDR1 and CDR2: LNHNV and YYDKDF (reference sequence). CDR3 length: 16 residues. Here the CDR3 DNA reads TGTGCCACCAGCAGAGATTTAGGCCGAGTAACGTTGTGGTACACCTTC. Translated: CATSRDLGRVTLWYTF. Using reference TRBV15 and TRBJ1-2 for the parts outside the CDR3, the full variable domain is DAMVIQNPRYQVTQFGKPVTLSCSQTLNHNVMYWYQQKSSQAPKLLFHYYDKDFNNEADTPDNFQSRRPNTSFCFLDIRSPGLGDTAMYLCATSRDLGRVTLWYTFGSGTRLTVV.

CDR3 sequence reads: CATSRDSSAWGYTF. The CDR3, as DNA: TGTGCCACCAGCAGAGACTCCAGTGCCTGGGGCTACACCTTC. V usage is TRBV15 and J usage is TRBJ1-2; D remains unclear. The CDR3 sequence is 14 residues long. The V and J ends lost 0 bases and 8 bases respectively, with 13 bases between them. The germline CDR1 and CDR2 sequences are LNHNV and YYDKDF (reference sequence).

The chain uses TRBV7-2 and TRBJ1-6; 7 bases agree with TRBD1. Germline V gene lookup returns CDR1 SGHTA and CDR2 FQGNSA. V shed 5 bases and J 8 bases; nucleotides not matched to a gene: 12. The CDR3 has 16 residues. This chain's CDR3 is CASSPYATGRYSPLHF. For the CDR3, the DNA is TGTGCCAGCAGCCCTTACGCGACAGGGCGGTATTCACCCCTCCACTTT.

This clone appeared a single time. V is TRBV11-2 and J is TRBJ1-6; D call uncertain. CDR3 size: 14 residues. CDR1 SGHAT and CDR2 FQNNGV come from the germline V gene. The V gene lost 4 bases and the J gene lost 5 bases, with 9 bases spanning the gap. CDR3 amino acids: CASSSRWDNSPLHF. The CDR3 DNA reads as TGTGCCAGCAGCTCCCGGTGGGATAATTCACCCCTCCACTTT.

V gene TRBV29-1 combines with J gene TRBJ2-2, with TRBD1 matching 9 bases. The germline CDR1 and CDR2 sequences are SQVTM and ANQGSEA. Trimming took 7 bases from V and 7 from J; bases not matched to a gene: 10. The CDR3 sequence is 14 residues long. The DNA of the CDR3 is TGCAGCGGAGAAATGGGACAGGGTAACGGGGAGCTGTTTTTT. Residues: CSGEMGQGNGELFF.

The CDR3 loop is CASSLGRGRYNSPLHF. In nucleotides, the CDR3 is TGTGCCAGCAGTTTAGGTAGAGGGAGGTATAATTCACCCCTCCACTTT. V usage is TRBV28 and J usage is TRBJ1-6; D not resolved. V was clipped by 2 bases and J by 4 bases, with 12 bases between them. Germline-derived CDR1 and CDR2 are MDHEN and SYDVKM. The CDR3 covers 16 residues.

The chain couples TRBV6-6 to TRBJ1-2, with D possibly TRBD1 on 6 matching bases. Germline CDR1 and CDR2: MNHNY and SVGAGI (reference sequence). The V and J ends lost 6 bases and 4 bases respectively, with 15 bases between them. The CDR3 totals 14 residues. This CDR3 is CASRGAESSYGYTF. In nucleotides, the CDR3 is TGTGCCAGCAGGGGGGCAGAAAGCTCCTATGGCTACACCTTC.

The chain is built from TRBV19 and TRBJ1-4, with D possibly TRBD1 on 5 matching bases. Trimming left V 6 bases short and J 5 bases short, with 16 bases between. The CDR3 loop spans 15 amino acids. The V gene's germline CDR1 is LNHDA and CDR2 SQIVND (reference sequence). As DNA, the CDR3 is TGTGCCAGTAGATGGGCCGGGACGGGGAATGAAAAACTGTTTTTT. Its protein product is CASRWAGTGNEKLFF. Combining the CDR3 with reference TRBV19 and TRBJ1-4 gives the whole variable domain DGGITQSPKYLFRKEGQNVTLSCEQNLNHDAMYWYRQDPGQGLRLIYYSQIVNDFQKGDIAEGYSVSREKKESFPLTVTSAQKNPTAFYLCASRWAGTGNEKLFFGSGTQLSVL.